A single sample is the source of the 30 T cell receptor beta chains below, sequenced in a study of cytomegalovirus exposure and HLA in healthy donors. PCR primers comprised 60 Vbeta and 13 Jbeta primers. The assay was immunoSEQ multiplex PCR, and TCRdb's table has in-frame clones only and misses some. The profile shows 100,000 to 150,000 clones, under 90% of them singletons. The sample consisted of PBMCs. The origin of the receptors is a woman in her thirties or forties in good health and CMV-seropositive.

Comment on this clone: The same CDR3 arises from other DNA sequences in this sample as well. The chain joins TRBV6-6 to TRBJ1-1; no definite D call. The V end was cut by 5 bases, the J end by 4 bases, with 11 bases between. This CDR3 spans 13 amino acids. Germline V gene lookup returns CDR1 MNHNY and CDR2 SVGAGI (reference sequence). CDR3: CASSAEVGTEAFF. CDR3 coding DNA: TGTGCCAGCAGTGCAGAGGTGGGCACTGAAGCTTTCTTT.

The V gene is TRBV11-2, the J gene TRBJ1-2, with a tentative D call TRBD1 (5 bases). CDR1 and CDR2 from the germline V gene are SGHAT and FQNNGV. V gave up 1 base and J gave up 4 bases, with 16 bases separating them. The length of the CDR3 is 16 residues. The CDR3 region has the DNA TGTGCCAGCAGCTTAGCAAAGGGGAGGGGATTCTATGGCTACACCTTC. Its translation is CASSLAKGRGFYGYTF.

Judged by abundance, this clone is medium-sized (0.01 to 0.1%). The rearrangement links TRBV29-1 to TRBJ1-1; no clear D gene. This CDR3 has 13 amino acids. V lost 1 base to trimming and J lost 0 bases, with 6 bases between them. CDR1 and CDR2 (germline): SQVTM, ANQGSEA. CDR3 sequence reads: CSVEAGVNTEAFF. The DNA for the CDR3 is TGCAGCGTTGAAGCCGGGGTGAACACTGAAGCTTTCTTT.

The chain couples TRBV7-8 to TRBJ1-2; possible D gene TRBD1, 5 bases. The V gene lost 8 bases and the J gene lost 1 base, with 23 bases spanning the gap. Germline V lookup: CDR1 SGHVS, CDR2 FQNEAQ. The CDR3 spans 17 residues. The CDR3 spells CASVSGHLNPDNYGYTF. DNA for the CDR3: TGTGCCAGCGTATCAGGACACCTGAACCCTGATAACTATGGCTACACCTTC.

The chain has TRBV5-1 and TRBJ1-1; D is uncertain. Trimming pared 5 bases from V and 7 bases from J, leaving 12 bases between. Germline CDR1 reads SGHRS; CDR2 reads YFSETQ. The length of the CDR3 is 12 residues. The CDR3 here is CASRKTADEAFF. In DNA form, the CDR3 reads TGCGCCAGCAGGAAGACTGCCGATGAAGCTTTCTTT.

Note on this clone: The junction shows a germline mismatch at one end, possibly a read error. At the DNA level, this CDR3 is encoded by other sequences in the same sample as well. The chain carries TRBV6-6 and TRBJ1-5; 7 bases fit TRBD1. This CDR3 has 16 residues. Germline lookup yields CDR1 MNHNY and CDR2 SVGAGI (reference sequence). CDR3 bases: TGTGCCAGCAGGGACCGGACAGGTATGAGCAACCAGCCCCAGCATTTT. Translating it yields CASRDRTGMSNQPQHF.

The rearrangement joins TRBV7-3 to TRBJ2-5, with 12 positions matching TRBD2. The germline CDR1 and CDR2 sequences are SGHTA and FQGTGA. After removal of 5 bases from V and 2 bases from J, the junction contained 9 bases not matched to a gene. The CDR3 runs to 17 residues. This CDR3 is CASSLFGLAGGQETQYF. The DNA of the CDR3 is TGTGCCAGCAGCCTCTTCGGGCTAGCGGGAGGGCAAGAGACCCAGTACTTC.

The gene calls are TRBV9 and TRBJ2-3; 8 bases are shared with TRBD1. After removal of 0 bases from V and 4 bases from J, the junction contained 7 bases not matched to a gene. The CDR3 is made up of 16 amino acids. The germline V gene encodes CDR1 SGDLS and CDR2 YYNGEE. This CDR3 reads CASSVAFDRGSDTQYF. CDR3 coding DNA: TGTGCCAGCAGCGTAGCTTTCGACAGGGGTTCAGATACGCAGTATTTT.

This clone was observed a handful of times. The rearrangement links TRBV2 to TRBJ1-1; D gene uncertain. The CDR3 runs 13 residues. V gave up 3 bases and J gave up 3 bases, with 8 bases separating them. CDR1 and CDR2 (germline): SNHLY, FYNNEI. The DNA for the CDR3 is TGTGCCAGCAGTGACAGGTTGTACACTGAAGCTTTCTTT. It yields the protein CASSDRLYTEAFF.

This clone has a handful of counts. This rearrangement joins TRBV4-3 to TRBJ1-1, with 11 bases lining up with TRBD1. Germline CDR1 and CDR2: LGHNA and YSLEER. The CDR3 covers 15 residues. Trimming at V came to 2 bases and at J to 4 bases, leaving 3 bases not matched to a gene. The CDR3 DNA sequence: TGCGCCAGCAGCCAATTGGGACAGGGGGTCACTGAAGCTTTCTTT. Its translation is CASSQLGQGVTEAFF.

V usage is TRBV29-1 and J usage is TRBJ2-1; D is undetermined. V shed 0 bases and J shed 0 bases, with 15 bases lying between them. Germline V CDR1 and CDR2: SQVTM, ANQGSEA. This CDR3 has 17 residues. Here the CDR3 reads CSVEDLWRPSSYNEQFF. CDR3 nucleotide sequence: TGCAGCGTTGAAGATCTATGGCGGCCGAGCTCCTACAATGAGCAGTTCTTC.

The chain couples TRBV13 to TRBJ2-1; TRBD1 agrees at 9 bases. CDR1 is PRHDT, CDR2 FYEKMQ, per germline (reference sequence). V was pared by 1 base and J by 7 bases, with 2 bases of the junction left unmatched. This CDR3 region has 14 residues. This chain's CDR3 is CASSLAGTGNEQFF. The CDR3 nucleotides are TGTGCCAGCAGCTTAGCCGGGACAGGGAATGAGCAGTTCTTC.

The rearrangement joins TRBV7-2 to TRBJ2-1; D possibly corresponds to TRBD2 (5 bases). Germline CDR1 and CDR2: SGHTA and FQGNSA. The CDR3 has 13 residues. Deletions cut 5 bases from V and 14 bases from J, with 19 bases between. The CDR3 loop reads CASSPPQLVSKFF. DNA of the CDR3: TGTGCCAGCAGCCCCCCCCAACTAGTGAGTAAGTTCTTC.

The CDR3 spells CSALGGTNEKLFF. The CDR3 DNA sequence: TGCAGCGCCCTGGGGGGGACTAATGAAAAACTGTTTTTT. The chain carries TRBV29-1 and TRBJ1-4; D is possibly TRBD1 (5 bases). The germline V gene has CDR1 SQVTM and CDR2 ANQGSEA. The CDR3 totals 13 residues. V lost 7 bases, J lost 2 bases, and 11 bases lay in between.

V and J are TRBV7-2 and TRBJ2-3; the D is unclear. Germline V lookup: CDR1 SGHTA, CDR2 FQGNSA. This CDR3 contains 13 residues. V was clipped by 2 bases and J by 6 bases, with 9 bases between them. CDR3 in amino acids: CASSLSRGDTQYF. CDR3 nucleotide sequence: TGTGCCAGCAGCTTATCTCGCGGCGATACGCAGTATTTT.

In this sample, this clone turned up a few times. The chain combines TRBV6-5 with TRBJ2-1, with a weak D call TRBD2 (5 bases). The V gene lost 6 bases and the J gene lost 9 bases, with 9 bases spanning the gap. This CDR3 comprises 11 residues. Germline CDR1 is MNHEY and CDR2 is SVGAGI. The CDR3: CASRRGGEQFF. The CDR3 DNA follows: TGTGCCAGCAGAAGAGGAGGTGAGCAGTTCTTC.

The chain uses TRBV28 and TRBJ2-1; D possibly corresponds to TRBD2 (6 bases). Trimming removed 6 bases at V and 9 bases at J, with 18 bases between. The CDR3 sequence is 14 residues long. The germline gives CDR1 MDHEN, CDR2 SYDVKM. CDR3: CASSQRLGSSEQFF. The DNA of the CDR3 is TGTGCCAGCAGCCAAAGACTAGGGAGTAGTGAGCAGTTCTTC. The variable domain in full, with the rest retrieved from reference TRBV28 and TRBJ2-1, is DVKVTQSSRYLVKRTGEKVFLECVQDMDHENMFWYRQDPGLGLRLIYFSYDVKMKEKGDIPEGYSVSREKKERFSLILESASTNQTSMYLCASSQRLGSSEQFFGPGTRLTVL.

The chain combines TRBV7-3 with TRBJ2-3, with D unresolved. Germline V CDR1 and CDR2: SGHTA, FQGTGA. The CDR3 covers 14 residues. The V and J ends lost 2 bases and 6 bases respectively, with 12 bases between them. The CDR3 region has the DNA TGTGCCAGCAGCTTAGGGTCCCCCGGGGATACGCAGTATTTT. Amino acids: CASSLGSPGDTQYF.

V and J are TRBV9 and TRBJ2-7; 11 bases line up with TRBD2. V was pared by 0 bases and J by 6 bases, with 2 bases of the junction left unmatched. This CDR3 is built from 14 residues. The germline V gene has CDR1 SGDLS and CDR2 YYNGEE. The CDR3, as DNA: TGTGCCAGCAGCGTAGGACTAGCGGGGCGCGAGCAGTACTTC. Protein product: CASSVGLAGREQYF.

This clone occurred a few times. The chain links TRBV4-1 to TRBJ2-7, with D unresolved. The germline V and J ends were trimmed by 1 base and 10 bases, with 14 bases remaining between them. The CDR3 is 13 residues long. Germline CDR1 MGHRA, CDR2 YSYEKL. This chain's CDR3 is CASSQALNSVQYF. CDR3 DNA sequence: TGCGCCAGCAGCCAAGCCTTAAATTCGGTACAGTACTTC.

The gene calls are TRBV5-1 and TRBJ2-3, with 11 bases aligning to TRBD2. The CDR3 has 17 residues. V was pared by 3 bases and J by 0 bases, with 6 bases of the junction left unmatched. Germline V gene lookup returns CDR1 SGHRS and CDR2 YFSETQ. The CDR3 is CASSYGTSGTSTDTQYF. CDR3 in DNA: TGCGCCAGCAGCTACGGGACTAGCGGAACTAGCACAGATACGCAGTATTTT.

The CDR3 DNA is TGTGCCAGCAGCCAAGAAGGGGGGGGCCACGCTGAAGCTTTCTTT. It yields the protein CASSQEGGGHAEAFF. The chain combines TRBV14 with TRBJ1-1; perhaps TRBD1 as D (6 bases). Trimming took off 0 bases at V and 6 bases at J, with 14 bases between the two ends. This CDR3 spans 15 amino acids. In germline, CDR1 is SGHDN, CDR2 FVKESK.

This sequence joins TRBV30 and TRBJ1-1; D gene uncertain. This CDR3 has 13 amino acids. Germline CDR1 is GTSNPN and CDR2 is SVGIG (reference sequence). Trimming shortened V by 3 bases and J by 0 bases, and 8 bases separated the two germline ends. CDR3: CAWSLSMNTEAFF. The CDR3 DNA follows: TGTGCCTGGAGCCTCAGTATGAACACTGAAGCTTTCTTT.

The rearrangement uses TRBV2 and TRBJ2-2; 9 positions match TRBD2. Per germline, CDR1 SNHLY and CDR2 FYNNEI. This CDR3 has 15 amino acids. V gave up 7 bases and J gave up 5 bases; unmatched junction bases: 8. CDR3 loop: CASNAREGRTGELFF. In DNA form, the CDR3 reads TGTGCCAGCAACGCGCGGGAGGGCCGGACCGGGGAGCTGTTTTTT.

This clone appeared a single time. V gene TRBV19 combines with J gene TRBJ1-5, with 7 bases that match TRBD1. The J segment lost 4 bases and the V segment lost 3 bases, leaving 3 bases of the junction unmatched. Germline V gene sequence: CDR1 LNHDA, CDR2 SQIVND (reference sequence). This CDR3 contains 14 residues. The CDR3 here is CASSMGQPNQPQHF. CDR3 in DNA: TGTGCCAGTAGTATGGGACAGCCTAATCAGCCCCAGCATTTT.

The count of this clone is one. V usage is TRBV7-9 and J usage is TRBJ1-2; 9 bases line up with TRBD1. CDR1 SEHNR and CDR2 FQNEAQ come from the germline V gene (reference sequence). CDR3 length: 13 amino acids. V was pared by 5 bases and J by 8 bases, with 6 bases of the junction left unmatched. The CDR3 bases are TGTGCCAGCAGCCTGGGACAGGGTAACGGCTACACCTTC. Its translation is CASSLGQGNGYTF.

CDR3 nucleotide sequence: TGTGCCAGTACCGACTGGTTGGAGCAGTTCTTC. It codes for CASTDWLEQFF. The chain carries TRBV19 and TRBJ2-1; D uncertain. The germline CDR1 and CDR2 sequences are LNHDA and SQIVND (reference sequence). Trimming removed 7 bases from V and 10 bases from J, with 11 bases in between. The CDR3 covers 11 residues.

This chain joins TRBV4-1 and TRBJ2-1, with 9 bases lining up with TRBD2. Germline values: CDR1 MGHRA, CDR2 YSYEKL. The CDR3 is 15 amino acids. V was clipped by 4 bases and J by 10 bases; unmatched bases: 11. The DNA for the CDR3 is TGCGCCAGCAGCCTTTTAGCGGGAGCCAAAGGGGAGCAGTTCTTC. The encoded protein is CASSLLAGAKGEQFF.

The chain has TRBV6-1 and TRBJ2-5, with 10 bases aligning to TRBD2. CDR1 and CDR2 from the germline V gene are MNHNS and SASEGT. Trimming took 6 bases from V and 3 from J; bases not matched to a gene: 4. The CDR3 has 14 amino acids. The CDR3 DNA reads as TGTGCCAGCAGGCCAGCGGGAGGGAAAGAGACCCAGTACTTC. Residues: CASRPAGGKETQYF.

The V and J genes are TRBV29-1 and TRBJ1-5, with a weak D call TRBD1 (6 bases). V lost 6 bases, J lost 1 base, and 10 bases lay in between. CDR1 and CDR2 (germline): SQVTM, ANQGSEA. The CDR3 is 13 residues long. The CDR3 is CSVRDNSNQPQHF. The CDR3 nucleotides read TGCAGCGTCCGGGACAACAGCAATCAGCCCCAGCATTTT.